A selection of T cell receptor beta chains follows, all from one sample in a study of cytomegalovirus exposure and HLA in healthy donors. Method: immunoSEQ multiplex PCR; TCRdb's copy keeps in-frame clones and lacks some. Its table lists 45,000 to 65,000 clones. Material: PBMCs. These receptors all stem from a man between 18 and 29 years old in good health and CMV-seropositive. Each CDR3 is given with its conserved first and last residue. The D gene is left open where the match is weak.

D: NA
V: TRBV25-1
J: TRBJ2-5
CDR3: CASRGLPETQYF
DNA: TGTGCCAGCAGAGGACTCCCAGAGACCCAGTACTTC

D: TRBD1
V: TRBV10-3
J: TRBJ2-7
CDR3: CAISEPQGAPIYEQYF
DNA: TGTGCCATCAGTGAACCCCAGGGGGCTCCAATCTACGAGCAGTACTTC

D: TRBD1
V: TRBV28
J: TRBJ2-3
CDR3: CASSLGTGRDTQYF
DNA: TGTGCCAGCAGTCTCGGGACAGGGCGGGATACGCAGTATTTT

D: TRBD1
V: TRBV5-1
J: TRBJ2-1
CDR3: CASSPGTGFYNEQFF
DNA: TGCGCCAGCAGCCCCGGGACAGGATTTTACAATGAGCAGTTCTTC

D: NA
V: TRBV5-1
J: TRBJ2-7
CDR3: CASSVTGGVNEQYF
DNA: TGCGCCAGCAGCGTAACAGGGGGGGTGAACGAGCAGTACTTC

D: TRBD1
V: TRBV9
J: TRBJ2-7
CDR3: CASSVLPRTGERGEQYF
DNA: TGTGCCAGCAGCGTGTTACCCCGGACAGGGGAAAGGGGCGAGCAGTACTTC

D: TRBD1
V: TRBV7-2
J: TRBJ2-7
CDR3: CAVRDRGTYEQYF
DNA: TGTGCCGTTAGGGACAGGGGAACCTACGAGCAGTACTTC

D: TRBD1
V: TRBV18
J: TRBJ1-1
CDR3: CASSTAGTGVSEAFF
DNA: TGTGCCAGCTCAACCGCCGGGACAGGGGTATCTGAAGCTTTCTTT

D: TRBD2
V: TRBV5-4
J: TRBJ2-2
CDR3: CASSLGLAENTGELFF
DNA: TGTGCCAGCAGCTTGGGACTAGCGGAAAACACCGGGGAGCTGTTTTTT

D: TRBD2
V: TRBV7-8
J: TRBJ2-3
CDR3: CASSPRLAGGTTSTDTQYF
DNA: TGTGCCAGCAGCCCCCGACTAGCGGGAGGTACAACCTCCACAGATACGCAGTATTTT

D: NA
V: TRBV28
J: TRBJ1-2
CDR3: CASRGGPSNYGYTF
DNA: TGTGCCAGCAGGGGGGGTCCTTCTAACTATGGCTACACCTTC

D: NA
V: TRBV6-5
J: TRBJ1-4
CDR3: CASSYIQGGNEKLFF
DNA: TGTGCCAGCAGTTACATCCAGGGCGGTAATGAAAAACTGTTTTTT

D: NA
V: TRBV2
J: TRBJ2-5
CDR3: CASSEQGSETQYF
DNA: TGTGCCAGCAGTGAACAGGGATCAGAGACCCAGTACTTC

D: NA
V: TRBV10-3
J: TRBJ1-2
CDR3: CAISENEAGLYGYTF
DNA: TGTGCCATCAGTGAGAATGAAGCCGGACTCTATGGCTACACCTTC

D: TRBD1
V: TRBV9
J: TRBJ1-1
CDR3: CASSVGFHRGGTEAFF
DNA: TGTGCCAGCAGCGTAGGTTTCCACAGGGGGGGGACTGAAGCTTTCTTT

D: TRBD1
V: TRBV7-9
J: TRBJ1-6
CDR3: CASSFSYPGQGRSPLHF
DNA: TGTGCCAGCAGCTTCTCCTATCCCGGACAGGGCAGGTCACCCCTCCACTTT

D: TRBD2
V: TRBV19
J: TRBJ2-3
CDR3: CASSMKATTSGSLRTDTQYF
DNA: TGTGCCAGTAGTATGAAGGCTACTACTAGCGGCAGCCTACGCACAGATACGCAGTATTTT

D: TRBD1
V: TRBV2
J: TRBJ1-5
CDR3: CASRDRGRQPQHF
DNA: TGTGCCAGCCGGGACAGGGGGAGGCAGCCTCAGCATTTT

D: TRBD2
V: TRBV19
J: TRBJ2-5
CDR3: CASSIAQLAGVGETQYF
DNA: TGTGCCAGTAGTATAGCCCAACTAGCGGGGGTGGGAGAGACCCAGTACTTC

D: NA
V: TRBV10-2
J: TRBJ1-1
CDR3: CASSAEGGNTEAFF
DNA: TGCGCCAGCAGTGCGGAGGGTGGGAACACTGAAGCTTTCTTT

D: TRBD1
V: TRBV6-4
J: TRBJ2-3
CDR3: CASSAGTGTDTQYF
DNA: TGTGCCAGCAGTGCCGGGACAGGGACAGATACGCAGTATTTT

D: TRBD2
V: TRBV7-2
J: TRBJ2-5
CDR3: CASSLVIAGGPETQYF
DNA: TGTGCCAGCAGCTTAGTCATCGCGGGAGGGCCAGAGACCCAGTACTTC

D: NA
V: TRBV9
J: TRBJ2-2
CDR3: CASSVVAGGIGELFF
DNA: TGTGCCAGCAGCGTAGTGGCAGGGGGGATCGGGGAGCTGTTTTTT

D: NA
V: TRBV29-1
J: TRBJ1-2
CDR3: CSVEDWERSNYGYTF
DNA: TGCAGCGTTGAGGATTGGGAGAGATCAAACTATGGCTACACCTTC

D: NA
V: TRBV7-9
J: TRBJ2-7
CDR3: CASSHRDQSSYEQYF
DNA: TGTGCCAGCAGCCACCGGGATCAAAGCTCCTACGAGCAGTACTTC

D: TRBD2
V: TRBV18
J: TRBJ2-3
CDR3: CASSSPGGTSTDTQYF
DNA: TGTGCCAGCTCATCCCCGGGAGGCACTAGCACAGATACGCAGTATTTT

D: TRBD1
V: TRBV5-1
J: TRBJ2-3
CDR3: CASRTGTGFTDTQYF
DNA: TGCGCCAGCAGGACCGGGACAGGGTTCACAGATACGCAGTATTTT

D: TRBD2
V: TRBV7-8
J: TRBJ2-1
CDR3: CASSLWVGGRKGEQFF
DNA: TGTGCCAGCAGCTTATGGGTGGGCGGGAGAAAGGGTGAGCAGTTCTTC

D: TRBD2
V: TRBV7-2
J: TRBJ2-5
CDR3: CASSLEGLAGETQYF
DNA: TGTGCCAGCAGCTTAGAGGGACTAGCGGGCGAGACCCAGTACTTC

D: NA
V: TRBV4-1
J: TRBJ1-2
CDR3: CASSQGTVEVGYTF
DNA: TGCGCCAGCAGCCAAGGAACGGTCGAGGTAGGCTACACCTTC

D: NA
V: TRBV10-3
J: TRBJ2-1
CDR3: CAISEYDPGQSNEQFF
DNA: TGTGCCATCAGTGAATATGACCCGGGACAATCCAATGAGCAGTTCTTC

D: TRBD1
V: TRBV27
J: TRBJ1-3
CDR3: CASSPGTGGAILSGNTIYF
DNA: TGTGCCAGCAGCCCCGGGACAGGGGGCGCGATCCTCTCTGGAAACACCATATATTTT

D: NA
V: TRBV19
J: TRBJ2-4
CDR3: CASSQTKNIQYF
DNA: TGTGCCAGTAGCCAGACCAAAAACATTCAGTACTTC

D: TRBD1
V: TRBV5-1
J: TRBJ2-2
CDR3: CASSTRTGTGELFF
DNA: TGCGCCAGCAGCACCCGGACAGGCACCGGGGAGCTGTTTTTT

D: NA
V: TRBV6-5
J: TRBJ1-2
CDR3: CASRADGYGYTF
DNA: TGTGCCAGCAGAGCGGACGGCTATGGCTACACCTTC

D: NA
V: TRBV5-4
J: TRBJ1-1
CDR3: CASSLGTMNTEAFF
DNA: TGTGCCAGCAGCTTGGGTACAATGAACACTGAAGCTTTCTTT

D: NA
V: TRBV28
J: TRBJ1-1
CDR3: CASRQGHTEAFF
DNA: TGTGCCAGCAGACAGGGACACACTGAAGCTTTCTTT

D: NA
V: TRBV29-1
J: TRBJ1-1
CDR3: CSVEEVMNTEAFF
DNA: TGCAGCGTTGAGGAGGTCATGAACACTGAAGCTTTCTTT

D: TRBD2
V: TRBV7-9
J: TRBJ2-7
CDR3: CASSLGGSDEQYF
DNA: TGTGCCAGCAGCTTGGGCGGGAGTGACGAGCAGTACTTC

D: NA
V: TRBV7-9
J: TRBJ2-1
CDR3: CASSFLQGNEQFF
DNA: TGTGCCAGCAGCTTCCTCCAGGGCAATGAGCAGTTCTTC

D: NA
V: TRBV11-3
J: TRBJ1-1
CDR3: CASSPSHRLHF
DNA: TGTGCCAGCAGCCCGTCCCACAGGCTACACTTT

D: NA
V: TRBV6-1
J: TRBJ2-7
CDR3: CASSDTDFSYEQYF
DNA: TGTGCCAGCAGTGATACAGATTTCTCCTACGAGCAGTACTTC

D: TRBD1
V: TRBV7-9
J: TRBJ2-1
CDR3: CASSPADRGLYNEQFF
DNA: TGTGCCAGCAGCCCAGCGGACAGGGGACTCTACAATGAGCAGTTCTTC

D: NA
V: TRBV29-1
J: TRBJ2-2
CDR3: CSAGTQWAAGELFF
DNA: TGCAGCGCCGGGACTCAATGGGCCGCCGGGGAGCTGTTTTTT

D: TRBD2
V: TRBV7-2
J: TRBJ2-7
CDR3: CASRPSAGDTSYEQYF
DNA: TGTGCCAGCAGACCGTCAGCGGGAGACACCTCCTACGAGCAGTACTTC

D: NA
V: TRBV4-1
J: TRBJ2-7
CDR3: CASSQESASSYEQYF
DNA: TGCGCCAGCAGCCAAGAGTCTGCGAGCTCCTACGAGCAGTACTTC

D: NA
V: TRBV28
J: TRBJ2-7
CDR3: CATLATGTSLYF
DNA: TGTGCCACCCTCGCCACCGGGACTTCGCTGTACTTC

D: NA
V: TRBV18
J: TRBJ1-3
CDR3: CASSPDRGGNTIYF
DNA: TGTGCCAGCTCACCGGACAGAGGGGGAAACACCATATATTTT

D: TRBD2
V: TRBV11-2
J: TRBJ2-7
CDR3: CASSRPGTRAYEQYF
DNA: TGTGCCAGCAGCCGACCCGGGACTAGGGCCTACGAGCAGTACTTC

D: NA
V: TRBV5-5
J: TRBJ2-7
CDR3: CASRVLGGTYEQYF
DNA: TGTGCCAGCAGAGTCCTAGGGGGAACCTACGAGCAGTACTTC

D: NA
V: TRBV6-1
J: TRBJ2-1
CDR3: CASSEGVNEQFF
DNA: TGTGCCAGCAGCGAGGGAGTAAATGAGCAGTTCTTC

D: NA
V: TRBV5-1
J: TRBJ2-7
CDR3: CASSLTGQLTYEQYF
DNA: TGCGCCAGCAGCTTGACAGGGCAGTTAACCTACGAGCAGTACTTC

D: TRBD2
V: TRBV11-3
J: TRBJ2-7
CDR3: CASSARTSGTYEQYF
DNA: TGTGCCAGCAGCGCCCGGACTAGCGGGACCTACGAGCAGTACTTC

D: NA
V: TRBV9
J: TRBJ1-2
CDR3: CASSAGVIHGYTF
DNA: TGTGCCAGCAGCGCAGGGGTGATCCATGGCTACACCTTC

D: TRBD2
V: TRBV2
J: TRBJ2-7
CDR3: CASTSLPGLGYEQYF
DNA: TGTGCCAGCACCTCACTCCCGGGACTAGGCTACGAGCAGTACTTC